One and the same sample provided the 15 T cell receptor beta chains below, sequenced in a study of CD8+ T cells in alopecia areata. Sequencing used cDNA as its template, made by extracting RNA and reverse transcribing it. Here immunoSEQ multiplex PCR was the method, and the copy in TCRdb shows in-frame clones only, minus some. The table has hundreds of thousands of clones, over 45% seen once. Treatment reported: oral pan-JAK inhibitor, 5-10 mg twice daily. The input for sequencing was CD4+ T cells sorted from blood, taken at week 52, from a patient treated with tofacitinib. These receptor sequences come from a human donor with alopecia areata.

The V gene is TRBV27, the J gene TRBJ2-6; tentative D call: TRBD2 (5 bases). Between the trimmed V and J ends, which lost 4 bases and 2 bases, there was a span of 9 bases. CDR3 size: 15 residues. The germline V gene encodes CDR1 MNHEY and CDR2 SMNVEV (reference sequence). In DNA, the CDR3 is TGTGCCAGCAGTTCCGCGGGTCCTGGGGCCAACGTCCTGACTTTC. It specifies CASSSAGPGANVLTF. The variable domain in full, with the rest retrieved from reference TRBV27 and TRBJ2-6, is EAQVTQNPRYLITVTGKKLTVTCSQNMNHEYMSWYRQDPGLGLRQIYYSMNVEVTDKGDVPEGYKVSRKEKRNFPLILESPSPNQTSLYFCASSSAGPGANVLTFGAGSRLTVL.

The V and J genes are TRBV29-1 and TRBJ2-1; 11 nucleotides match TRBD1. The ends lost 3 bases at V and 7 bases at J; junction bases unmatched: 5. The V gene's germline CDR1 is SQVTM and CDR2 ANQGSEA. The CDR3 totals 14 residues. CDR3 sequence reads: CSVDRDRGGNEQFF. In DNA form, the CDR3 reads TGCAGCGTTGATCGGGACAGGGGGGGGAATGAGCAGTTCTTC.

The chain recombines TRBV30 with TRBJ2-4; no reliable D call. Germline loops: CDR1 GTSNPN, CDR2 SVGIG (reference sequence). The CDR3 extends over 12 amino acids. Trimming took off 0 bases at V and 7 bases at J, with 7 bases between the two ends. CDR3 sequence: CAWSVRLNIQYF. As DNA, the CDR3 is TGTGCCTGGAGTGTACGATTGAACATTCAGTACTTC.

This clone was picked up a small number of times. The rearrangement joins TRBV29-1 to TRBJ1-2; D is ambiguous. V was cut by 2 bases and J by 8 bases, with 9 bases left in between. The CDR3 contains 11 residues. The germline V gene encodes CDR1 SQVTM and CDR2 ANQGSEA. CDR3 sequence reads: CSVETSSGYTF. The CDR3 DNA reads TGCAGCGTTGAAACTTCTTCCGGCTACACCTTC.

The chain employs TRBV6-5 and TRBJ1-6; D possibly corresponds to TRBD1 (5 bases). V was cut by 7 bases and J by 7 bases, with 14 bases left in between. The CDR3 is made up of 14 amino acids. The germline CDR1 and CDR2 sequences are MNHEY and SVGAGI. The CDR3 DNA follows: TGTGCCAGCATCCCGGCAGGGCGGAATTCACCCCTCCACTTT. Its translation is CASIPAGRNSPLHF.

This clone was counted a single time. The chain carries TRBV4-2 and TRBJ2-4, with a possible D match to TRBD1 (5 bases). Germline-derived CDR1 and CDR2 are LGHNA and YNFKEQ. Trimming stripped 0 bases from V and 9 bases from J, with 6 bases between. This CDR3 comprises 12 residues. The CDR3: CASSQDRAIQYF. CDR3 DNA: TGTGCCAGCAGCCAAGACAGGGCCATTCAGTACTTC.

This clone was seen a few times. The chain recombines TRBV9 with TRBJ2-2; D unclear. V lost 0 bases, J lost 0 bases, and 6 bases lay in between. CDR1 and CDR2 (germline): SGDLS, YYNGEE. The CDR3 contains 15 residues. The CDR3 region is CASSVATPNTGELFF. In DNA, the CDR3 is TGTGCCAGCAGCGTAGCTACACCGAACACCGGGGAGCTGTTTTTT.

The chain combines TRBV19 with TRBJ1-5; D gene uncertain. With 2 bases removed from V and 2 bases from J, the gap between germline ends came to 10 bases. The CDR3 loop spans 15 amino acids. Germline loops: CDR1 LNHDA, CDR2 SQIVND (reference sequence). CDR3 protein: CASSIYTARNQPQHF. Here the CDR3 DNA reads TGTGCCAGTAGTATATACACCGCCCGCAATCAGCCCCAGCATTTT.

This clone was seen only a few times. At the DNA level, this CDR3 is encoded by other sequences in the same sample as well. The CDR3 region is CASSLGSGNTIYF. In DNA form, the CDR3 reads TGCGCCAGCAGCTTGGGCTCTGGAAACACCATATATTTT. This rearrangement joins TRBV5-1 to TRBJ1-3; unclear D gene. The germline V gene has CDR1 SGHRS and CDR2 YFSETQ. Trimming cost V 0 bases and J 0 bases, with 1 base left between them. This CDR3 contains 13 residues.

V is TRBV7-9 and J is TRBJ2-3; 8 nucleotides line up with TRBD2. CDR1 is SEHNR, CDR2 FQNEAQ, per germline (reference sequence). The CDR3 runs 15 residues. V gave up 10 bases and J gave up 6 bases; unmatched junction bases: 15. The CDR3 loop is CAMSGGPTPGDTQYF. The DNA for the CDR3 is TGTGCCATGTCGGGGGGGCCAACGCCCGGGGATACGCAGTATTTT.

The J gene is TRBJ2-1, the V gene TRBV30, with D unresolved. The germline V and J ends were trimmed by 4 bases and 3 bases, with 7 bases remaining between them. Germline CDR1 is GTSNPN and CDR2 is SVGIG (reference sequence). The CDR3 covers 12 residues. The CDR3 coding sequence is TGTGCCTGGAAATCGGACTACAATGAGCAGTTCTTC. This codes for CAWKSDYNEQFF.

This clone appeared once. The CDR3 loop is CASSRRLAGEGDTQYF. The CDR3 region has the DNA TGTGCCAGCAGCCGACGACTAGCGGGGGAAGGAGATACGCAGTATTTT. The chain employs TRBV4-2 and TRBJ2-3; 12 bases are shared with TRBD2. This CDR3 has 16 amino acids. Trimming took 4 bases from V and 5 from J; bases not matched to a gene: 7. Looked up from germline, CDR1 is LGHNA and CDR2 is YNFKEQ.

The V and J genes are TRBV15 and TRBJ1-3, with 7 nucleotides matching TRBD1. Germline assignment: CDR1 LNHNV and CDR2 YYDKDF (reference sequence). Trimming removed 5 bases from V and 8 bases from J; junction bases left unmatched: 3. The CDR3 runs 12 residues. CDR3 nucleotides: TGTGCCACCAGCGACAGGGTTGACACCATATATTTT. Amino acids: CATSDRVDTIYF.

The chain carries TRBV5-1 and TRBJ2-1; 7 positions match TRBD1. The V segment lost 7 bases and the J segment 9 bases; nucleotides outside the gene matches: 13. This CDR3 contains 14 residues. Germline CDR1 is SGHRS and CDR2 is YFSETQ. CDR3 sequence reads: CASGDLRQGSEQFF. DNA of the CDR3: TGCGCCAGCGGGGATTTGAGACAGGGATCTGAGCAGTTCTTC.

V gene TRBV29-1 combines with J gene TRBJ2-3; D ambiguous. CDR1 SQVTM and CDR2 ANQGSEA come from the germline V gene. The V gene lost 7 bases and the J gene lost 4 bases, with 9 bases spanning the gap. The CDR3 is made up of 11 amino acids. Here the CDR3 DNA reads TGCAGCGCCGTGGGTGCAGATACGCAGTATTTT. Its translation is CSAVGADTQYF.